The rows below give T cell receptor beta chains drawn from one sample of a study of radiotherapy plus CTLA-4 blockade in lung cancer. Some clones are missing from TCRdb's copy, which holds only in-frame ones; the method was immunoSEQ multiplex PCR. The table shows 50,000 to 75,000 clones, with 70% to 80% occurring only once. This specimen consisted of peripheral blood, obtained from a patient treated with radiotherapy plus ipilimumab. The receptors were gathered from a human donor with non-small cell lung cancer who had a complete response to radiotherapy plus ipilimumab. Each CDR3 is given with its conserved first and last residue. Fields, in order: V gene, D gene, J gene, clone size, CDR3 DNA, CDR3 protein. A D gene is named only where the DNA matches it firmly. Not every row has a clone size; where given, it reads once, few, many or a size class.

v_call: TRBV2; d_call: .; j_call: TRBJ1-2; clone_size: .; cdr3_nt: TGTGCCAGCAGTGAGGTCGGGGGGGCAACCTATGGCTACACCTTC; cdr3_aa: CASSEVGGATYGYTF
v_call: TRBV19; d_call: TRBD1; j_call: TRBJ1-1; clone_size: .; cdr3_nt: TGTGCCAGTAGTTCGCGGACAGGTAACCTTCTTTACGGTGAAGCTTTCTTT; cdr3_aa: CASSSRTGNLLYGEAFF
v_call: TRBV19; d_call: TRBD2; j_call: TRBJ2-1; clone_size: .; cdr3_nt: TGTGCCAGTATCCCGAAGGTGGTAGCGGGGTACAATGAGCAGTTCTTC; cdr3_aa: CASIPKVVAGYNEQFF
v_call: TRBV12-5; d_call: .; j_call: TRBJ2-1; clone_size: .; cdr3_nt: TGTGCTAGTGCCCTCGGTCTGCGCAGCCGTGAGCAGTTCTTC; cdr3_aa: CASALGLRSREQFF
v_call: TRBV6-5; d_call: .; j_call: TRBJ2-5; clone_size: .; cdr3_nt: TGTGCCAGCAGCCCCCAAGGGTATGAAGAGACCCAGTACTTC; cdr3_aa: CASSPQGYEETQYF
v_call: TRBV2; d_call: .; j_call: TRBJ1-4; clone_size: .; cdr3_nt: TGTGCCAGCAGTGAAGCCCCGACAGGTTTGGAAAAACTGTTTTTT; cdr3_aa: CASSEAPTGLEKLFF
v_call: TRBV25-1; d_call: TRBD1; j_call: TRBJ1-1; clone_size: once; cdr3_nt: TGTGCCAGCAGTGAATCGAGGGGGCGCGGGCGGAACACTGAAGCTTTCTTT; cdr3_aa: CASSESRGRGRNTEAFF
v_call: TRBV6-5; d_call: .; j_call: TRBJ2-1; clone_size: .; cdr3_nt: TGTGCCAGCAGTTCTCGCAGACTGGATAACAATGAGCAGTTCTTC; cdr3_aa: CASSSRRLDNNEQFF
v_call: TRBV4-1; d_call: .; j_call: TRBJ1-2; clone_size: .; cdr3_nt: TGCGCCAGCAGCCAAGAGAACAGGTTTGGCTACACCTTC; cdr3_aa: CASSQENRFGYTF
v_call: TRBV7-2; d_call: TRBD1; j_call: TRBJ1-4; clone_size: .; cdr3_nt: TGTGCCAGCAGCACGGGACAGGGGTCTGAAAAACTGTTTTTT; cdr3_aa: CASSTGQGSEKLFF
v_call: TRBV10-3; d_call: TRBD1; j_call: TRBJ1-6; clone_size: .; cdr3_nt: TGTGCCATTACAGGGGATTTTAATTCACCCCTCCACTTT; cdr3_aa: CAITGDFNSPLHF
v_call: TRBV5-1; d_call: .; j_call: TRBJ2-3; clone_size: .; cdr3_nt: TGCGCCAGCAGCTACACAGTAGGGGCAGATACGCAGTATTTT; cdr3_aa: CASSYTVGADTQYF
v_call: TRBV5-5; d_call: .; j_call: TRBJ2-1; clone_size: .; cdr3_nt: TGTGCCAGCAGCTTGATAGGGAATTGGTACAATGAGCAGTTCTTC; cdr3_aa: CASSLIGNWYNEQFF
v_call: TRBV4-1; d_call: TRBD1; j_call: TRBJ1-3; clone_size: .; cdr3_nt: TGCGCCAGCAGCCCCAGGGAGGGGGCGGTAGAAGCTGGAAACACCATATATTTT; cdr3_aa: CASSPREGAVEAGNTIYF
v_call: TRBV30; d_call: .; j_call: TRBJ2-1; clone_size: .; cdr3_nt: TGTGCCTGGAGTGTAAGTTCTGAGCAGTTCTTC; cdr3_aa: CAWSVSSEQFF
v_call: TRBV11-2; d_call: TRBD2; j_call: TRBJ2-1; clone_size: .; cdr3_nt: TGTGCCAGCAGCTTCCCTAGCGGGGGGGCCTACAATGAGCAGTTCTTC; cdr3_aa: CASSFPSGGAYNEQFF
v_call: TRBV4-1; d_call: .; j_call: TRBJ2-7; clone_size: once; cdr3_nt: TGCGCCAGCAGCCTACAGGGCGGGCTGGACGAGCAGTACTTC; cdr3_aa: CASSLQGGLDEQYF
v_call: TRBV27; d_call: .; j_call: TRBJ1-1; clone_size: .; cdr3_nt: TGTGCCAGCAGTTTAGGGGGTTCAACTGAAGCTTTCTTT; cdr3_aa: CASSLGGSTEAFF
v_call: TRBV7-9; d_call: TRBD1; j_call: TRBJ1-2; clone_size: .; cdr3_nt: TGTGCCAGCAGCTCTGTCACTGGACAGGTAGCAAGTGGCTACACCTTC; cdr3_aa: CASSSVTGQVASGYTF
v_call: TRBV18; d_call: .; j_call: TRBJ2-1; clone_size: .; cdr3_nt: TGTGCCAGCTCACCACCCGGTTTCAGTGGCCCCATCTTC; cdr3_aa: CASSPPGFSGPIF
v_call: TRBV28; d_call: TRBD1; j_call: TRBJ2-3; clone_size: .; cdr3_nt: TGTGCCAGCAGAAGGGTCGCGGGACAGGGTCAGGATACGCAGTATTTT; cdr3_aa: CASRRVAGQGQDTQYF
v_call: TRBV18; d_call: .; j_call: TRBJ1-1; clone_size: medium-sized; cdr3_nt: TGTGCCAGCTCACCACTGGGGGGCAAGAACACTGAAGCTTTCTTT; cdr3_aa: CASSPLGGKNTEAFF
v_call: TRBV28; d_call: .; j_call: TRBJ2-1; clone_size: .; cdr3_nt: TGTGCCAGCAGTCCAGCTCCGAGAAGGGATGAGCAGTTCTTC; cdr3_aa: CASSPAPRRDEQFF
v_call: TRBV11-2; d_call: .; j_call: TRBJ1-1; clone_size: .; cdr3_nt: TGTGCCAGCAGCTTAGGGGTGGGGTACACTGAAGCTTTCTTT; cdr3_aa: CASSLGVGYTEAFF
v_call: TRBV6-1; d_call: .; j_call: TRBJ2-7; clone_size: .; cdr3_nt: TGTGCCAGCAGTTTCGACAGAGATAGTTTCTACGAGCAGTACTTC; cdr3_aa: CASSFDRDSFYEQYF
v_call: TRBV5-4; d_call: .; j_call: TRBJ1-1; clone_size: .; cdr3_nt: TGTGCCAGCAGCTTGCAGAAAATGAACACTGAAGCTTTCTTT; cdr3_aa: CASSLQKMNTEAFF